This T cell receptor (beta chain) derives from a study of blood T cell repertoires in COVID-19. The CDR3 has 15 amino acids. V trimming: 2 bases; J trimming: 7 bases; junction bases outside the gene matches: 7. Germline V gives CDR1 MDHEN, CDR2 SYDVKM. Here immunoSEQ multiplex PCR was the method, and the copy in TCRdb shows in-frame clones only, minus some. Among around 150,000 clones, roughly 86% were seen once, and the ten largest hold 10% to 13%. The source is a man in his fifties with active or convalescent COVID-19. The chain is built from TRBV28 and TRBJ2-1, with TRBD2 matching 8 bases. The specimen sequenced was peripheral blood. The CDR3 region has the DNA TGTGCCAGCAGTTTACTGGGCGGGGGGATTAATGAGCAGTTCTTC. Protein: CASSLLGGGINEQFF. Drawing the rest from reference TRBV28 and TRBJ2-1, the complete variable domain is DVKVTQSSRYLVKRTGEKVFLECVQDMDHENMFWYRQDPGLGLRLIYFSYDVKMKEKGDIPEGYSVSREKKERFSLILESASTNQTSMYLCASSLLGGGINEQFFGPGTRLTVL.